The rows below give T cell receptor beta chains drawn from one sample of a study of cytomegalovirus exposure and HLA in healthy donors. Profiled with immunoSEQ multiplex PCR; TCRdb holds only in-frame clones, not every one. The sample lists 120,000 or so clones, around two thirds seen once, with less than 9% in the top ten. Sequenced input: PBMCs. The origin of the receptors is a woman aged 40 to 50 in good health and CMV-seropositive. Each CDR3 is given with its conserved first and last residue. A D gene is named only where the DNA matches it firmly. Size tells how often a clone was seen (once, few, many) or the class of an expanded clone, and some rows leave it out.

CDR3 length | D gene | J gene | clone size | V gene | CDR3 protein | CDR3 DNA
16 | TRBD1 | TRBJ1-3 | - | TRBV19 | CASSTGTGMSGNTIYF | TGTGCCAGTAGTACCGGGACAGGGATGTCTGGAAACACCATATATTTT
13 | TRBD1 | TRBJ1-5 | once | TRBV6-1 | CASSFDREQPQHF | TGTGCCAGCAGTTTCGACAGGGAACAGCCCCAGCATTTT
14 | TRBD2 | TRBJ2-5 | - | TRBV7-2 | CASSATSGQETQYF | TGTGCCAGCAGCGCAACTAGCGGCCAAGAGACCCAGTACTTC
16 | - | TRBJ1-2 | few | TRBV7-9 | CASSSGQIGMLHGYTF | TGTGCCAGCAGCTCTGGACAAATAGGGATGTTGCATGGCTACACCTTC
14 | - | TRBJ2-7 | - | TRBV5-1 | CASSLVLRGYEQYF | TGCGCCAGCAGCTTGGTACTGAGAGGCTACGAGCAGTACTTC
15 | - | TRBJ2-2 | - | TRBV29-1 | CSVRPTGIRGGELFF | TGCAGCGTTCGCCCTACAGGGATTCGGGGCGGGGAGCTGTTTTTT
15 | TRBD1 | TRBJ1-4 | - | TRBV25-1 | CASSGGGSTNEKLFF | TGTGCCAGCAGCGGAGGGGGCAGCACTAATGAAAAACTGTTTTTT
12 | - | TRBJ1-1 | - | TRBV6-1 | CASVRASTEAFF | TGTGCCAGTGTTCGAGCGAGCACTGAAGCTTTCTTT
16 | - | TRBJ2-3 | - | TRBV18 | CASSPPSTPRLDTQYF | TGTGCCAGCTCACCACCCTCTACTCCCAGGCTCGATACGCAGTATTTT
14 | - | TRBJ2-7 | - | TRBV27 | CASSLRSGAYEQYF | TGTGCCAGCAGTTTACGGTCAGGGGCCTACGAGCAGTACTTC
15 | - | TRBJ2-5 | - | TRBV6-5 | CASSYFGRGQETQYF | TGTGCCAGCAGTTACTTCGGCAGGGGCCAAGAGACCCAGTACTTC